The 16 T cell receptor beta chains given below trace back to one sample, sequenced in a study of blood T cell repertoires in COVID-19. Clones were read by immunoSEQ multiplex PCR, and TCRdb kept only the in-frame ones, dropping some. The sample lists 150,000 to 200,000 clones; roughly 90% were seen once. Sequencing input: PBMCs or T cells enriched from blood (not recorded which). These receptors were collected from a woman aged 45-65 years who had recovered from COVID-19.

The chain combines TRBV18 with TRBJ2-3, with D possibly TRBD1 on 6 matching bases. Between the trimmed V and J ends, which lost 1 base and 4 bases, there was a span of 9 bases. This CDR3 has 14 residues. Germline CDR1 and CDR2: KGHSH and LQKENI. CDR3 DNA: TGTGCCAGCTCACCACAGAGGGGGTCAGATACGCAGTATTTT. Its translation is CASSPQRGSDTQYF.

On this clone: At one of its ends the junction is not consistent with the germline gene, which may arise from a read error. The rearrangement uses TRBV7-3 and TRBJ2-2, with 8 bases matching TRBD2. There are 16 residues in the CDR3. Germline V gives CDR1 SGHTA, CDR2 FQGTGA. The CDR3 coding sequence is TGTGCCAGCAGCTTAAGAATAGCGGGGAACGCCGGGGAGCTGTTTTTT. Its protein product is CASSLRIAGNAGELFF.

The J gene is TRBJ1-5, the V gene TRBV27; TRBD1 agrees at 9 bases. The CDR3 runs to 15 residues. The V gene end was trimmed by 6 bases and the J gene end by 2 bases; junction bases not matched to a gene: 5. Per germline, CDR1 MNHEY and CDR2 SMNVEV (reference sequence). The CDR3 nucleotides are TGTGCCAGCAGGGCCTGGACAGGGGGCAATCAGCCCCAGCATTTT. Protein: CASRAWTGGNQPQHF.

The genes are TRBV4-3 and TRBJ1-2; 9 nucleotides align to TRBD1. The CDR3 has 13 residues. The J segment lost 8 bases and the V segment lost 4 bases, leaving 5 bases of the junction unmatched. From germline, CDR1 is LGHNA and CDR2 YSLEER. The CDR3 loop reads CASSRRQGDGYTF. The CDR3 DNA reads as TGCGCCAGCAGCCGACGACAGGGGGACGGCTACACCTTC.

The sample holds a few counts of this clone. J is TRBJ2-5 and V is TRBV7-9; D is undetermined. The germline CDR1 and CDR2 sequences are SEHNR and FQNEAQ (reference sequence). The CDR3 runs 14 residues. Trimming removed 1 base from V and 2 bases from J, with 8 bases in between. The CDR3 DNA sequence: TGTGCCAGCAGCTTAGAGGCGGCTCAAGAGACCCAGTACTTC. Protein product: CASSLEAAQETQYF.

The CDR3 here is CASRPRGVKDEQYF. Here the CDR3 DNA reads TGTGCCAGCAGACCGCGGGGGGTCAAGGACGAGCAGTACTTC. J is TRBJ2-7 and V is TRBV2, with 8 positions matching TRBD2. In germline, CDR1 is SNHLY, CDR2 FYNNEI. The CDR3 loop spans 14 amino acids. The J segment lost 5 bases and the V segment lost 6 bases, leaving 9 bases of the junction unmatched.

The rearrangement links TRBV6-5 to TRBJ2-3, with 7 bases fitting TRBD1. V was pared by 2 bases and J by 4 bases, with 3 bases of the junction left unmatched. The CDR3 extends over 14 amino acids. In germline, CDR1 is MNHEY, CDR2 SVGAGI. The CDR3 bases are TGTGCCAGCAGTTACAGGGGGCTCTCAGATACGCAGTATTTT. Translating gives CASSYRGLSDTQYF.

The chain links TRBV12-3 or TRBV12-4 to TRBJ2-1; D remains ambiguous. V dropped 8 bases and J dropped 0 bases, with 8 bases sitting between them. This CDR3 comprises 13 residues. This CDR3 reads CASQPSSYNEQFF. The CDR3 bases are TGTGCCAGCCAACCTAGCTCCTACAATGAGCAGTTCTTC.

The chain couples TRBV5-1 to TRBJ2-2; TRBD2 might be the D (5 bases). V dropped 2 bases and J dropped 6 bases, with 14 bases sitting between them. The CDR3 is made up of 15 amino acids. Germline values: CDR1 SGHRS, CDR2 YFSETQ. This CDR3 is CASSLRVAEAGELFF. In DNA, the CDR3 is TGCGCCAGCAGCTTACGGGTGGCGGAGGCCGGGGAGCTGTTTTTT.

The V call is TRBV4-2, the J call TRBJ2-2, with 8 bases that match TRBD2. Germline V gene lookup returns CDR1 LGHNA and CDR2 YNFKEQ. The CDR3 extends over 13 amino acids. Trimming took 6 bases from V and 8 from J; bases not matched to a gene: 5. CDR3 sequence: CASRGTSNGELFF. CDR3 DNA: TGTGCCAGCAGGGGGACTAGTAATGGGGAGCTGTTTTTT.

This clone was recorded only once. As DNA, the CDR3 is TGTGCCAGCAGTGCGCGGACTAGCGGGACACGGTACAATGAGCAGTTCTTC. Translation gives CASSARTSGTRYNEQFF. V is TRBV6-2 or TRBV6-3 and J is TRBJ2-1; 12 positions agree with TRBD2. The trim removed 5 bases at V and 4 bases at J, leaving 9 bases unmatched. The CDR3 contains 17 residues. Germline CDR1 and CDR2: MNHEY and SVGEGT.

The rearrangement links TRBV11-3 to TRBJ1-3; D is undetermined. V lost 3 bases and J 1 base, leaving 10 bases between the germline ends. CDR1 SGHNT and CDR2 YENEEA come from the germline V gene. The CDR3 is made up of 15 amino acids. The CDR3 DNA reads TGTGCCAGCAGCTTTGAGAGGGCGTCTGGAAACACCATATATTTT. Translation: CASSFERASGNTIYF. The complete variable domain, with remaining parts taken from reference TRBV11-3 and TRBJ1-3, reads EAGVVQSPRYKIIEKKQPVAFWCNPISGHNTLYWYLQNLGQGPELLIRYENEEAVDDSQLPKDRFSAERLKGVDSTLKIQPAELGDSAVYLCASSFERASGNTIYFGEGSWLTVV.

The rearrangement links TRBV29-1 to TRBJ2-6; 12 bases are shared with TRBD2. Germline lookup yields CDR1 SQVTM and CDR2 ANQGSEA. V was clipped by 4 bases and J by 0 bases; unmatched bases: 4. This CDR3 comprises 17 residues. Here the CDR3 reads CSVVVTSGGSGANVLTF. DNA for the CDR3: TGCAGCGTTGTTGTGACTAGCGGGGGCTCTGGGGCCAACGTCCTGACTTTC.

The chain recombines TRBV19 with TRBJ1-4; 11 nucleotides align to TRBD1. The CDR3 spans 18 residues. J gave up 7 bases and V 0 bases, and 10 bases lay outside the gene matches. The germline gives CDR1 LNHDA, CDR2 SQIVND (reference sequence). The CDR3 sequence: CASSIDPGQGATGEKLFF. CDR3 bases: TGTGCCAGTAGTATAGACCCAGGACAGGGGGCAACAGGTGAAAAACTGTTTTTT.

The CDR3 sequence: CASSSSGNEQFF. The CDR3 nucleotides are TGTGCCAGCAGCTCATCAGGGAATGAGCAGTTCTTC. The chain recombines TRBV7-9 with TRBJ2-1; TRBD1 is a possible D gene (5 bases). Trimming pared 4 bases from V and 7 bases from J, leaving 8 bases between. Germline CDR1 and CDR2: SEHNR and FQNEAQ (reference sequence). CDR3 length equals 12 residues.

This chain joins TRBV13 and TRBJ2-5; weak D call: TRBD2 (6 bases). The germline V and J ends were trimmed by 4 bases and 2 bases, with 17 bases remaining between them. The germline V gene has CDR1 PRHDT and CDR2 FYEKMQ (reference sequence). This CDR3 contains 16 residues. This CDR3 reads CASSSLVRGDQETQYF. DNA of the CDR3: TGTGCCAGCAGCTCTCTCGTGCGGGGAGATCAAGAGACCCAGTACTTC.